This is a list of T cell receptor beta chains from one sample in a study of cytomegalovirus exposure and HLA in healthy donors. The table came from immunoSEQ multiplex PCR; TCRdb's copy has only in-frame clones and leaves some out. The sample contains about 100,000 clones, 60% to 75% of which appear only once. Sequencing used PBMCs. All receptors derive from a man aged 25-45 years in good health and CMV-seronegative. The CDR3 runs from the conserved cysteine through the conserved F or W. D genes are given only for firm matches. The size entry is marked missing in some rows and otherwise reads once, few, many or a size class.

J gene: TRBJ2-3
V gene: TRBV19
D gene: TRBD2
clone size: .
CDR3 DNA: TGTGCCAGTAGTACACTAGCGGGGAACACAGATACGCAGTATTTT
CDR3 protein: CASSTLAGNTDTQYF

J gene: TRBJ2-3
V gene: TRBV5-4
D gene: .
clone size: .
CDR3 DNA: TGTGCCAGCAGCCGTGTCCCTGACGCGGTAGATACGCAGTATTTT
CDR3 protein: CASSRVPDAVDTQYF

J gene: TRBJ1-4
V gene: TRBV28
D gene: .
clone size: .
CDR3 DNA: TGTGCCAGCAGTTCTCCGGTGTCACAGGGAGCTAATGAAAAACTGTTTTTT
CDR3 protein: CASSSPVSQGANEKLFF

J gene: TRBJ1-6
V gene: TRBV7-8
D gene: TRBD1
clone size: .
CDR3 DNA: TGTGCCAGCAGCCCTTCACAGGGGATTGATTCACCCCTCCACTTT
CDR3 protein: CASSPSQGIDSPLHF

J gene: TRBJ1-2
V gene: TRBV29-1
D gene: TRBD1
clone size: .
CDR3 DNA: TGCAGCGTTGAAGAGCAGGGGGTATACACCTTC
CDR3 protein: CSVEEQGVYTF

J gene: TRBJ2-7
V gene: TRBV5-1
D gene: TRBD2
clone size: .
CDR3 DNA: TGCGCCAGCAGCGGAATAGCGGGATCCCCCTACGAGCAGTACTTC
CDR3 protein: CASSGIAGSPYEQYF

J gene: TRBJ2-3
V gene: TRBV29-1
D gene: TRBD1
clone size: few
CDR3 DNA: TGCAGCGTTGAACAGGGGGCTACAGATACGCAGTATTTT
CDR3 protein: CSVEQGATDTQYF

J gene: TRBJ2-1
V gene: TRBV18
D gene: TRBD1
clone size: .
CDR3 DNA: TGTGCCAGCTCACCACTGGGACAGGGGGATTACAATGAGCAGTTCTTC
CDR3 protein: CASSPLGQGDYNEQFF

J gene: TRBJ2-7
V gene: TRBV5-8
D gene: TRBD2
clone size: many
CDR3 DNA: TGTGCCAGCAGCTTCGGACTAGCGGGAGGGAACGAGCAGTACTTC
CDR3 protein: CASSFGLAGGNEQYF

J gene: TRBJ2-2
V gene: TRBV19
D gene: .
clone size: .
CDR3 DNA: TGTGCCAGTAGTATAGCAGGGAACTCCCTCGGGGAGCTGTTTTTT
CDR3 protein: CASSIAGNSLGELFF

J gene: TRBJ2-3
V gene: TRBV28
D gene: TRBD2
clone size: .
CDR3 DNA: TGTGCCAGCAGTTTTGGGACTAGCGGGGGGGGACGAAAAGATACGCAGTATTTT
CDR3 protein: CASSFGTSGGGRKDTQYF

J gene: TRBJ1-1
V gene: TRBV5-1
D gene: TRBD1
clone size: few
CDR3 DNA: TGCGCCAGCAGCTTCGATCGGACAGTCCAGGGGGGCACTGAAGCTTTCTTT
CDR3 protein: CASSFDRTVQGGTEAFF

J gene: TRBJ1-1
V gene: TRBV7-2
D gene: .
clone size: few
CDR3 DNA: TGTGCCATGGGAGGGAGAACTGAAGCTTTCTTT
CDR3 protein: CAMGGRTEAFF

J gene: TRBJ2-1
V gene: TRBV18
D gene: .
clone size: .
CDR3 DNA: TGTGCCAGCTCACCGGGGGGTGCTGAGCAGTTCTTC
CDR3 protein: CASSPGGAEQFF

J gene: TRBJ2-2
V gene: TRBV7-8
D gene: TRBD2
clone size: .
CDR3 DNA: TGTGCCAGCAGCCCTAGCGGGGGAAACACCGGGGAGCTGTTTTTT
CDR3 protein: CASSPSGGNTGELFF

J gene: TRBJ2-4
V gene: TRBV12-5
D gene: TRBD2
clone size: .
CDR3 DNA: TGTGCTAGTGGTGCCTCTAGCGGGGGGGGGTTAACTGTTCAGTACTTC
CDR3 protein: CASGASSGGGLTVQYF

J gene: TRBJ2-7
V gene: TRBV10-1
D gene: TRBD2
clone size: .
CDR3 DNA: TGCGCCAGCAGTGATCAGACTAGCGATGGCGAGCAGTACTTC
CDR3 protein: CASSDQTSDGEQYF

J gene: TRBJ2-7
V gene: TRBV28
D gene: .
clone size: .
CDR3 DNA: TGTGCCAGCTTCGAAGGACAGGGAGGGTCCTACGAGCAGTACTTC
CDR3 protein: CASFEGQGGSYEQYF

J gene: TRBJ2-5
V gene: TRBV5-1
D gene: TRBD1
clone size: .
CDR3 DNA: TGCGCCAGCAGCTTATGGGACAGCCGGAGGGAGACCCAGTACTTC
CDR3 protein: CASSLWDSRRETQYF

J gene: TRBJ1-2
V gene: TRBV5-1
D gene: .
clone size: .
CDR3 DNA: TGCGCCAGCAGCTTGTCCGGGAACTATGGCTACACCTTC
CDR3 protein: CASSLSGNYGYTF

J gene: TRBJ2-1
V gene: TRBV30
D gene: TRBD2
clone size: .
CDR3 DNA: TGTGCCTGGAGTGTCCTAAGCGGGAGCGGCAATGAGCAGTTCTTC
CDR3 protein: CAWSVLSGSGNEQFF

J gene: TRBJ1-5
V gene: TRBV29-1
D gene: .
clone size: many
CDR3 DNA: TGCAGCGTTGCAACAGGGTTTGGTCAGCCCCAGCATTTT
CDR3 protein: CSVATGFGQPQHF

J gene: TRBJ1-5
V gene: TRBV18
D gene: TRBD1
clone size: .
CDR3 DNA: TGTGCCAGCTCCAGGGACAGCAATACCGGGGCGGGCAATCAGCCCCAGCATTTT
CDR3 protein: CASSRDSNTGAGNQPQHF

J gene: TRBJ1-5
V gene: TRBV28
D gene: .
clone size: once
CDR3 DNA: TGTGCCAACCACACAGGGTTGGCCGGTCAGCCCCAGCATTTT
CDR3 protein: CANHTGLAGQPQHF

J gene: TRBJ2-7
V gene: TRBV10-3
D gene: TRBD1
clone size: .
CDR3 DNA: TGTGCCATCAGAGACGTTAATTGGGGACAGTCGTACTCCTACGAGCAGTACTTC
CDR3 protein: CAIRDVNWGQSYSYEQYF

J gene: TRBJ1-6
V gene: TRBV11-2
D gene: TRBD1
clone size: .
CDR3 DNA: TGTGCCAGCAGCCACAGGGGAAATAATTCACCCCTCCACTTT
CDR3 protein: CASSHRGNNSPLHF

J gene: TRBJ1-4
V gene: TRBV6-5
D gene: TRBD1
clone size: .
CDR3 DNA: TGTGCCAGCAGTTACTCAGGGACAGGGGATGAAAAACTGTTTTTT
CDR3 protein: CASSYSGTGDEKLFF

J gene: TRBJ1-1
V gene: TRBV19
D gene: TRBD1
clone size: few
CDR3 DNA: TGTGCCAGTAGTATGGACAGGGTCTCCACTGAAGCTTTCTTT
CDR3 protein: CASSMDRVSTEAFF